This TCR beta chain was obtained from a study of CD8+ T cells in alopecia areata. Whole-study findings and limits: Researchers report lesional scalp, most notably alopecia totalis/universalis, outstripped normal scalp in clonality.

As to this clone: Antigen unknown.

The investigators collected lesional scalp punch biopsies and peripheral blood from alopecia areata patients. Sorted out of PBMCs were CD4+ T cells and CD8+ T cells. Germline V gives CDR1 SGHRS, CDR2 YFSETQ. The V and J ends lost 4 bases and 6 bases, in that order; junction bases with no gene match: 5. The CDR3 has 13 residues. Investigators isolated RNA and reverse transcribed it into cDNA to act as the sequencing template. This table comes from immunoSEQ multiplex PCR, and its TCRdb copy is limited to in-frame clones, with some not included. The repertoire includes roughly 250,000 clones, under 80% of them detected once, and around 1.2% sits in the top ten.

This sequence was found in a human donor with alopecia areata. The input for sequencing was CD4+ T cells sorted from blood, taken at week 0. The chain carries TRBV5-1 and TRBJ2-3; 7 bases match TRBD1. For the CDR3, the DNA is TGCGCCAGCAGCGGGACAGTCCATGATACGCAGTATTTT. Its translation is CASSGTVHDTQYF. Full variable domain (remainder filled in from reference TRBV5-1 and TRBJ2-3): KAGVTQTPRYLIKTRGQQVTLSCSPISGHRSVSWYQQTPGQGLQFLFEYFSETQRNKGNFPGRFSGRQFSNSRSEMNVSTLELGDSALYLCASSGTVHDTQYFGPGTRLTVL.